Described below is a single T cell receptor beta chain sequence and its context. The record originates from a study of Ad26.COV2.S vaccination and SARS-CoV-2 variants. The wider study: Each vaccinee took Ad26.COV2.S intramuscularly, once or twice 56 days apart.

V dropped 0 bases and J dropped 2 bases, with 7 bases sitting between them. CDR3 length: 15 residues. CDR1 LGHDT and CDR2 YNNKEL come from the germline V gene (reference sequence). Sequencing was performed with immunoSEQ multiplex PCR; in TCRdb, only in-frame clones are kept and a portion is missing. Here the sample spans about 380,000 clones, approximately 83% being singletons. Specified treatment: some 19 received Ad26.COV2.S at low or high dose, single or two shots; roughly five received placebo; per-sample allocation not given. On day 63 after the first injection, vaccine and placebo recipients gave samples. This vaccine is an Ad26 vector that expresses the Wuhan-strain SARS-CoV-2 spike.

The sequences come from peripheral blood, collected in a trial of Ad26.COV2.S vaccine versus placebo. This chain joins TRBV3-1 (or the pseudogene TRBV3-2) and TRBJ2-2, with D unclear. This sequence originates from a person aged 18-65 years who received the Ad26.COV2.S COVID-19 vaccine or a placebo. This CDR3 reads CASSQEQPNTGELFF. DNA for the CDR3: TGTGCCAGCAGCCAAGAACAACCTAACACCGGGGAGCTGTTTTTT.